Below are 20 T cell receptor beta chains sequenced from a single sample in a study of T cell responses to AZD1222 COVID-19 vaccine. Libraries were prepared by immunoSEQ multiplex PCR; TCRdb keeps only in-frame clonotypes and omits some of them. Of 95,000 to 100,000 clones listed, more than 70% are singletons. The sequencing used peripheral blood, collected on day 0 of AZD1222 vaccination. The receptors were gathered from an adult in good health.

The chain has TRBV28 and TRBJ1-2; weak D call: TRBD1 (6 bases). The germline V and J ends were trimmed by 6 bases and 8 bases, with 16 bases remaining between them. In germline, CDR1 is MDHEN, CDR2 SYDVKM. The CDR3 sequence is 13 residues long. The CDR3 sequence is CASRSGAGEGYTF. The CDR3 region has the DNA TGTGCCAGCAGGTCAGGGGCAGGTGAAGGCTACACCTTC.

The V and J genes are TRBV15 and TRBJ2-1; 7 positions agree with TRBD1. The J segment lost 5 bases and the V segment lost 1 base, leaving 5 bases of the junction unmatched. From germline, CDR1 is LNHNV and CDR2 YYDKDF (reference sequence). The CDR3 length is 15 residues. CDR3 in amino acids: CATSRVRQGDNEQFF. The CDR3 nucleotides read TGTGCCACCAGCAGAGTGCGACAGGGAGACAATGAGCAGTTCTTC. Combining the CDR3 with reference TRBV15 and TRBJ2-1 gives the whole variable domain DAMVIQNPRYQVTQFGKPVTLSCSQTLNHNVMYWYQQKSSQAPKLLFHYYDKDFNNEADTPDNFQSRRPNTSFCFLDIRSPGLGDTAMYLCATSRVRQGDNEQFFGPGTRLTVL.

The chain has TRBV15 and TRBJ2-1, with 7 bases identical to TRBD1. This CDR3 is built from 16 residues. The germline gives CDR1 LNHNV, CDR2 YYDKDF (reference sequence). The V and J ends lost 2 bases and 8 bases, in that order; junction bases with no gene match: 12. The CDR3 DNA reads TGTGCCACCAGCAGATCGACAGGGTCGGGTAGAGATGAGCAGTTCTTC. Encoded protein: CATSRSTGSGRDEQFF.

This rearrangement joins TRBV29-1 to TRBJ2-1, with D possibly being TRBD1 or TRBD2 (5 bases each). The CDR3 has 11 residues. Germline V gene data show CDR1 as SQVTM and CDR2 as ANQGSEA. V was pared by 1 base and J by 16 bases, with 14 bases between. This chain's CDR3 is CSVEGGPGLFF. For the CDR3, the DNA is TGCAGCGTTGAAGGGGGACCGGGGTTATTCTTC.

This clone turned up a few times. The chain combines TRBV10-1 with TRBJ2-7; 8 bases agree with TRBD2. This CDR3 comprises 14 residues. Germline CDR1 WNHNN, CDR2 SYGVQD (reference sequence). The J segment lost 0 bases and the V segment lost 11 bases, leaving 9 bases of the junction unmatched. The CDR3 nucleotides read TGCGCCGGGTGTAGCGGGACGAGCTCCTACGAGCAGTACTTC. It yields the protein CAGCSGTSSYEQYF.

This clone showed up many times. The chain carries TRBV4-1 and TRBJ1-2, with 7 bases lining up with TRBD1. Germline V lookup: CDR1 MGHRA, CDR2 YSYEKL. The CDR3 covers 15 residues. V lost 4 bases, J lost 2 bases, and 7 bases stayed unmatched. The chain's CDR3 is CASSPQEGANYGYTF. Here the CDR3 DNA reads TGCGCCAGCAGCCCCCAAGAGGGGGCAAACTATGGCTACACCTTC.

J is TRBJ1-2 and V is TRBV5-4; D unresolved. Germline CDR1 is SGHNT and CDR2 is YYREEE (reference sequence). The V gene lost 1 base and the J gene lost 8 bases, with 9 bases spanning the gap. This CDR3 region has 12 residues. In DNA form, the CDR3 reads TGTGCCAGCAGCTTGCCGGGAGGAGGCTACACCTTC. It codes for CASSLPGGGYTF.

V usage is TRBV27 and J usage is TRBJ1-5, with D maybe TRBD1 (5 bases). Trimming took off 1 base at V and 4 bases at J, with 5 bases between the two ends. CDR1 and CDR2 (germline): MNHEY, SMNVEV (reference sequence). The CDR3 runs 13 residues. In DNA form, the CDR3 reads TGTGCCAGCAGTTTATGGGGGAATCAGCCCCAGCATTTT. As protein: CASSLWGNQPQHF.

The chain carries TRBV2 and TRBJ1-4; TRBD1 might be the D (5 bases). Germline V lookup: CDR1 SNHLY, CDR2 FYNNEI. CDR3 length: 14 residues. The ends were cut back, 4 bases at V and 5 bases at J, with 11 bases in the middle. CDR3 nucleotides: TGTGCCAGCAGTGTGTGGGGGAACAATGAAAAACTGTTTTTT. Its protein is CASSVWGNNEKLFF.

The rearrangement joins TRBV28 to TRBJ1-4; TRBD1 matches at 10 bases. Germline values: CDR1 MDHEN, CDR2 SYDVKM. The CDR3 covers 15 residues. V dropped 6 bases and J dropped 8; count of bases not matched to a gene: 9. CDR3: CASSRRTGGREKLFF. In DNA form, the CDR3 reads TGTGCCAGCAGCCGTAGGACAGGGGGGAGGGAAAAACTGTTTTTT.

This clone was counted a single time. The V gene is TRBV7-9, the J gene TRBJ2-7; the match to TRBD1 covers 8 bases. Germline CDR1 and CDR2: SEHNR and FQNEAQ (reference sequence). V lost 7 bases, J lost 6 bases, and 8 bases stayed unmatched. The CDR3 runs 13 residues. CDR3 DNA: TGTGCCAGCACCTCAACAGGGGGACTCGAGCAGTACTTC. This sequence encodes CASTSTGGLEQYF.

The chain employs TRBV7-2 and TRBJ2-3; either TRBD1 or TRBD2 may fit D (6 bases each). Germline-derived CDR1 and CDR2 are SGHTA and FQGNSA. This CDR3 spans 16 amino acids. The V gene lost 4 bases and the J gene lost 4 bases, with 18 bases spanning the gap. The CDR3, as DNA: TGTGCCAGCAGCTCACCCCGGGGGCGAGGTCCAGATACGCAGTATTTT. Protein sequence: CASSSPRGRGPDTQYF.

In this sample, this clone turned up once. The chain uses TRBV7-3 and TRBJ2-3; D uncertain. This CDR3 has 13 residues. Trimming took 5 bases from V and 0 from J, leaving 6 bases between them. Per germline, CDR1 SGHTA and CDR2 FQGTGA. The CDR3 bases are TGTGCCAGCAGCGTTACTAGCACAGATACGCAGTATTTT. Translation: CASSVTSTDTQYF.

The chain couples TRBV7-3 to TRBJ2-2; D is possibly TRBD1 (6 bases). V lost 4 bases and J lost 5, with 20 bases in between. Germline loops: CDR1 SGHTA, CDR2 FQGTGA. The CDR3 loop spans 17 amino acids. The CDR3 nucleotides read TGTGCCAGCAGCTCCTACCCGGGGCAGGGGAAAACCGGGGAGCTGTTTTTT. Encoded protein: CASSSYPGQGKTGELFF.

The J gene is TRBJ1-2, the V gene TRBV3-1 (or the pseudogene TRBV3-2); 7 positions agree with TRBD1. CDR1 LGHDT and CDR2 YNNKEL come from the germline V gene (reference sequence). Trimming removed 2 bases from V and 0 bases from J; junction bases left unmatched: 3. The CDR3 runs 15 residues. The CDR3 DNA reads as TGTGCCAGCAGCCAAAGAACAGGGGCTAACTATGGCTACACCTTC. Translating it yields CASSQRTGANYGYTF.

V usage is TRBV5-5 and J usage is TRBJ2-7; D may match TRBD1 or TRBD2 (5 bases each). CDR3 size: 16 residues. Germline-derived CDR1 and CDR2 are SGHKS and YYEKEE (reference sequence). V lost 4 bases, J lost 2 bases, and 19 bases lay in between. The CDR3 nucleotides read TGTGCCAGCAGCGAAGCCTTGGGGGTGACGGCCTACGAGCAGTACTTC. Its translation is CASSEALGVTAYEQYF.

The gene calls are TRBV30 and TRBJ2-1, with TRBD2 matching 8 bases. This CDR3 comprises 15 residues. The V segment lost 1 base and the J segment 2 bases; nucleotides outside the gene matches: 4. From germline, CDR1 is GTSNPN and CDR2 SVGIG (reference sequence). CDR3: CAWSGAGGPYNEQFF. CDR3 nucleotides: TGTGCCTGGAGTGGGGCGGGAGGACCCTACAATGAGCAGTTCTTC.

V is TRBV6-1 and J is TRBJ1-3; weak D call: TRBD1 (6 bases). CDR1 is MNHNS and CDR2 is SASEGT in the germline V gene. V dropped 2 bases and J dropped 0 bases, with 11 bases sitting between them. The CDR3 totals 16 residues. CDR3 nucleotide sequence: TGTGCCAGCAGTGAACTTCCAGGGGACTCTGGAAACACCATATATTTT. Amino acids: CASSELPGDSGNTIYF.

The CDR3: CASGTGGQHF. The CDR3, as DNA: TGTGCCAGCGGGACAGGGGGCCAGCATTTT. The chain uses TRBV12-3 or TRBV12-4 and TRBJ1-5; 11 positions match TRBD1. J was trimmed by 12 bases and V by 8 bases; bases with no gene match: 0. This CDR3 contains 10 residues.

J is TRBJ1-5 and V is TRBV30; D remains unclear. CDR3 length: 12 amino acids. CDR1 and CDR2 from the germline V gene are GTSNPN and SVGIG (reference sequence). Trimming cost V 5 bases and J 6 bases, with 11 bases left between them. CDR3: CAWAEVGQPQHF. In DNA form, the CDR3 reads TGTGCCTGGGCCGAGGTGGGTCAGCCCCAGCATTTT. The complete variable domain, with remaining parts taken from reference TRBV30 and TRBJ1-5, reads SQTIHQWPATLVQPVGSPLSLECTVEGTSNPNLYWYRQAAGRGLQLLFYSVGIGQISSEVPQNLSASRPQDRQFILSSKKLLLSDSGFYLCAWAEVGQPQHFGDGTRLSIL.